What follows are 8 T cell receptor beta chains derived from one specimen sequenced in a study of T cells after yellow fever vaccination. TCRdb ran MiXCR on the 5' RACE reads and lists one entry per CDR3 protein. This sample yields nearly 550,000 distinct CDR3 sequences, of which 15% to 20% are seen a single time; 14% belongs to the top ten. This sample comprised PBMCs, obtained 15 days after the yellow fever booster vaccination. The origin of the receptors is a man younger than 45 who received the YFV17D yellow fever vaccine.

This clonotype occurred a few times. The rearrangement links TRBV7-9 to TRBJ2-1; 10 nucleotides line up with TRBD2. The junction had 14 bases not matched to a gene; V was cut back by 7 bases and J by 8 bases. CDR3 length: 16 amino acids. From germline, CDR1 is SEHNR and CDR2 FQNEAQ (reference sequence). The CDR3 region is CASTVNPGLAFDEQFF. The CDR3 DNA is TGTGCCAGCACCGTTAACCCGGGACTAGCGTTCGATGAGCAGTTCTTC.

The chain employs TRBV7-3 and TRBJ2-1; the D gene is possibly TRBD2 (7 bases). V was clipped by 5 bases and J by 1 base, with 12 bases between them. This CDR3 spans 15 amino acids. The germline V gene encodes CDR1 SGHTA and CDR2 FQGTGA. This chain's CDR3 is CASSRRGASYNEQFF. CDR3 in DNA: TGTGCCAGCAGCCGCCGGGGGGCTTCCTACAATGAGCAGTTCTTC.

The rearrangement uses TRBV28 and TRBJ2-3; D ambiguous. Germline assignment: CDR1 MDHEN and CDR2 SYDVKM. The V end lost 6 bases, the J end lost 7 bases, and 8 bases lay between the germline ends. This CDR3 spans 11 amino acids. The CDR3 protein is CASSLTNTQYF. Here the CDR3 DNA reads TGTGCCAGCAGCCTTACGAATACGCAGTATTTT.

This clonotype was recorded a few times. The chain couples TRBV29-1 to TRBJ2-7; tentative D call: TRBD1 (7 bases). From germline, CDR1 is SQVTM and CDR2 ANQGSEA. This CDR3 has 12 residues. V lost 8 bases to trimming and J lost 2 bases, with 13 bases between them. The CDR3 reads CSRGTDTYEQYF. CDR3 DNA: TGCAGCCGGGGGACAGACACCTACGAGCAGTACTTC.

This clonotype turned up a few times. At one of its ends the junction is not consistent with the germline gene, which may arise from a read error. V gene TRBV7-7 combines with J gene TRBJ2-2, with D maybe TRBD1 (5 bases). The CDR3 loop spans 14 amino acids. The germline gives CDR1 SSHAT, CDR2 FNYEAQ (reference sequence). Here the CDR3 DNA reads TGTGCTAGCAGCCACGGACACTCTTCCGGGGAGCTGTTTTTT. Encoded protein: CASSHGHSSGELFF.

The rearrangement uses TRBV5-6 and TRBJ2-3; no clear D gene. Trimming pared 4 bases from V and 3 bases from J, leaving 15 bases between. Germline assignment: CDR1 SGHDT and CDR2 YYEEEE. CDR3 length equals 15 residues. The CDR3 DNA sequence: TGTGCCAGCAGCCCGAGGCTACCACGGACAGATACGCAGTATTTT. Translation: CASSPRLPRTDTQYF.

In its sample, this clonotype was seen a few times. J is TRBJ1-4 and V is TRBV9; 7 nucleotides agree with TRBD1. The V gene end was trimmed by 0 bases and the J gene end by 8 bases; junction bases not matched to a gene: 7. The CDR3 is made up of 15 amino acids. Germline CDR1 and CDR2: SGDLS and YYNGEE. The CDR3 region has the DNA TGTGCCAGCAGCGTAGAGGGGGCCCGGGAAGAAAAACTGTTTTTT. Encoded protein: CASSVEGAREEKLFF.

This sequence joins TRBV6-2 or TRBV6-3 and TRBJ1-1; tentatively, D is TRBD1 (5 bases). CDR1 and CDR2 (germline): MNHEY, SVGEGT. Trimming took off 2 bases at V and 5 bases at J, with 12 bases between the two ends. CDR3 length: 14 amino acids. The CDR3 sequence: CASSYPPGETEAFF. The CDR3 coding sequence is TGTGCCAGCAGTTACCCCCCGGGGGAGACTGAAGCTTTCTTT.